The 2 T cell receptor beta chains reported below all come from one sample, sequenced in a study of blood T cell repertoires in COVID-19. Clones were sequenced by immunoSEQ multiplex PCR, and TCRdb holds only the in-frame ones, with some missing. The sample contains some 190,000 clones, about three quarters of which appear only once. What was sequenced was peripheral blood. The receptors were sampled from a woman aged 45-65 years with active or convalescent COVID-19.

This clone came up once. This sequence joins TRBV9 and TRBJ1-1, with TRBD1 identical over 7 bases. Germline CDR1 and CDR2: SGDLS and YYNGEE. The CDR3 loop spans 14 amino acids. V was clipped by 0 bases and J by 8 bases; unmatched bases: 7. The DNA for the CDR3 is TGTGCCAGCAGCGTAGGTCAGGAGGGGGCCGAAGCTTTCTTT. Translating gives CASSVGQEGAEAFF.

In this sample, this clone turned up a few times. The chain is built from TRBV6-5 and TRBJ1-5; 9 bases match TRBD1. Germline trimming cut 6 bases from V and 3 bases from J; bases unmatched to any gene: 6. This CDR3 is built from 15 residues. The germline CDR1 and CDR2 sequences are MNHEY and SVGAGI. In DNA, the CDR3 is TGTGCCAGCAGCAGAGGGACAGGGAACAATCAGCCCCAGCATTTT. Translating it yields CASSRGTGNNQPQHF.